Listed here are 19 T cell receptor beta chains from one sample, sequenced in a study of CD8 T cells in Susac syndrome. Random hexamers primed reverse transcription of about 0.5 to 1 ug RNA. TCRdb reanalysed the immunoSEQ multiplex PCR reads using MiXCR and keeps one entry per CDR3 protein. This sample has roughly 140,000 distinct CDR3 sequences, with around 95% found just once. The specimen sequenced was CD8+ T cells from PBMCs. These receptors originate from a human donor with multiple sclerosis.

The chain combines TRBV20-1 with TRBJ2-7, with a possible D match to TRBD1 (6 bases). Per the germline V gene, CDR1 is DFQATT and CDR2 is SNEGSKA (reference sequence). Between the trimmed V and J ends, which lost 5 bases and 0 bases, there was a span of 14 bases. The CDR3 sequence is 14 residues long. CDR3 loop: CSAGGRDNSYEQYF. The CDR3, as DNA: TGCAGTGCTGGCGGACGGGACAACTCCTACGAGCAGTACTTC.

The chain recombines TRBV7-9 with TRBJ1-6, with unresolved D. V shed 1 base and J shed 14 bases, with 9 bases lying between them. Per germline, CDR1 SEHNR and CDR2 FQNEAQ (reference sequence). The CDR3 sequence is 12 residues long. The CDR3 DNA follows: TGTGCCAGCAGCTTAGGAGGTCGGTCCCTCCACTTT. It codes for CASSLGGRSLHF.

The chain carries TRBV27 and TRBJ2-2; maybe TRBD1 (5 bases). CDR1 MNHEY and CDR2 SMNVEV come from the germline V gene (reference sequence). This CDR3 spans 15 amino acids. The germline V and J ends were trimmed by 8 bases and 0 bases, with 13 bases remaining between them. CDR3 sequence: CASRRGQSNTGELFF. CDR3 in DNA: TGTGCCAGCCGTAGGGGCCAGTCGAACACCGGGGAGCTGTTTTTT.

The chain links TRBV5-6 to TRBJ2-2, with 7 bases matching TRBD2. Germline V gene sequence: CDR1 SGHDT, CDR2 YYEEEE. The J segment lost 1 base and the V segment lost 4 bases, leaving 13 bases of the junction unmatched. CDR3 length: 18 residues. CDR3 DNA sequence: TGTGCCAGCAGCCCTAATCCTGCGGCGGGGGTGAACACCGGGGAGCTGTTTTTT. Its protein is CASSPNPAAGVNTGELFF.

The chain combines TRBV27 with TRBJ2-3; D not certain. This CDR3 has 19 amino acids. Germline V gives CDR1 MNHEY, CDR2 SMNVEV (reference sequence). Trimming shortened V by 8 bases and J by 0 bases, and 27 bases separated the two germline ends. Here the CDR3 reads CASAHIGWELESSTDTQYF. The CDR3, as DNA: TGTGCCAGCGCCCACATTGGGTGGGAACTTGAATCTAGCACAGATACGCAGTATTTT.

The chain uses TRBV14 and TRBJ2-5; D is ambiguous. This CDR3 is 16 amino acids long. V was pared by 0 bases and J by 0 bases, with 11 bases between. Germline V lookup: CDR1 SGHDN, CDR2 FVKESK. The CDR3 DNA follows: TGTGCCAGCAGCCAAGATATCCGGTGGTACCAAGAGACCCAGTACTTC. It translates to CASSQDIRWYQETQYF.

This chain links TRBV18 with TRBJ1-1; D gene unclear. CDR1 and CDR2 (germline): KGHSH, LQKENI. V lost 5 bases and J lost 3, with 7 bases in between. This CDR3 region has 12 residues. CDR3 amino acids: CASSSGDTEAFF. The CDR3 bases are TGTGCCAGCTCAAGTGGCGACACTGAAGCTTTCTTT.

DNA for the CDR3: TGTGCCAGTAGCCCGACATCCTCGGGAGGCTACACCTTC. This sequence encodes CASSPTSSGGYTF. The rearrangement uses TRBV19 and TRBJ1-2; no reliable D call. Germline V CDR1 and CDR2: LNHDA, SQIVND (reference sequence). V lost 6 bases, J lost 8 bases, and 16 bases lay in between. The CDR3 loop spans 13 amino acids.

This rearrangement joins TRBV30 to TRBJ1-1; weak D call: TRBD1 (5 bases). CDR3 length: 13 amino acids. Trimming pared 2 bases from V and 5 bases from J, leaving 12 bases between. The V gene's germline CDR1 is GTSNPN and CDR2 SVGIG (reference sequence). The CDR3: CAWSTSGGTEAFF. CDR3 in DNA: TGTGCCTGGAGTACCAGCGGGGGGACTGAAGCTTTCTTT.

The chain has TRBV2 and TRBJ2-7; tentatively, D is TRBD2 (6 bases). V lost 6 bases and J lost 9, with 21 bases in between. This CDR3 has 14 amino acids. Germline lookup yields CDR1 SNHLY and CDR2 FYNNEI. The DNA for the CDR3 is TGTGCCAGCAGCGCCGTCGGGACTCCGGAGGTGCAGTACGTC. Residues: CASSAVGTPEVQYV.

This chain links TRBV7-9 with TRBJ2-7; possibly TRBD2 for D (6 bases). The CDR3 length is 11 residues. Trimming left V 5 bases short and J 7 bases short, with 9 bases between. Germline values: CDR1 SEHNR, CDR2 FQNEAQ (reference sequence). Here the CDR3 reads CASSQEGEQYV. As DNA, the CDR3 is TGTGCCAGCAGCCAGGAGGGTGAGCAGTACGTC.

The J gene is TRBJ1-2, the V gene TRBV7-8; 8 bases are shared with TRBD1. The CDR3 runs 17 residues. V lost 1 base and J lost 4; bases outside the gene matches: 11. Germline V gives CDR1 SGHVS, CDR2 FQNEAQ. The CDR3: CASSLGRGRSLGYGYTF. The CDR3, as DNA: TGTGCCAGCAGCTTAGGCAGGGGGCGCTCCTTGGGCTATGGCTACACCTTC.

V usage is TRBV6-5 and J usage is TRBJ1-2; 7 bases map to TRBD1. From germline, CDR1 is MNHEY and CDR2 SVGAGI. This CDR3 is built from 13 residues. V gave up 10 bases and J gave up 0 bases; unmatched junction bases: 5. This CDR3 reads CATRQGSNYGYTF. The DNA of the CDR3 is TGTGCCACCCGACAGGGTTCTAACTATGGCTACACCTTC.

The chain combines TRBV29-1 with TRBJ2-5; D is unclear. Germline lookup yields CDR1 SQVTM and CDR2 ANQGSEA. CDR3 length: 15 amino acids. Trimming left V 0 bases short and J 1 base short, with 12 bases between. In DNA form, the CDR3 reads TGCAGCGTTGAAGATCCCCGACTGCCCCAAGAGACCCAGTACTTC. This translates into CSVEDPRLPQETQYF. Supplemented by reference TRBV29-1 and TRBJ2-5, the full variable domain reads SAVISQKPSRDICQRGTSLTIQCQVDSQVTMMFWYRQQPGQSLTLIATANQGSEATYESGFVIDKFPISRPNLTFSTLTVSNMSPEDSSIYLCSVEDPRLPQETQYFGPGTRLLVL.

The CDR3 here is CASSPDSSSYEQYF. CDR3 DNA: TGTGCCAGCAGCCCCGACTCTAGCTCCTACGAGCAGTACTTC. The chain links TRBV7-3 to TRBJ2-7; D gene uncertain. Trimming removed 5 bases at V and 0 bases at J, with 11 bases between. This CDR3 spans 14 amino acids. Germline V gene lookup returns CDR1 SGHTA and CDR2 FQGTGA. The entire variable domain, with the rest obtained from reference TRBV7-3 and TRBJ2-7, is as follows: GAGVSQTPSNKVTEKGKYVELRCDPISGHTALYWYRQSLGQGPEFLIYFQGTGAADDSGLPNDRFFAVRPEGSVSTLKIQRTERGDSAVYLCASSPDSSSYEQYFGPGTRLTVT.

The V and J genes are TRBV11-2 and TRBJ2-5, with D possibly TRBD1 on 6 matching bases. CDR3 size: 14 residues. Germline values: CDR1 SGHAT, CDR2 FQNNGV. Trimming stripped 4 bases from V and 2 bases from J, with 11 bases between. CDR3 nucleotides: TGTGCCAGCAGCTGGACAGCGGAGCAAGAGACCCAGTACTTC. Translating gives CASSWTAEQETQYF.

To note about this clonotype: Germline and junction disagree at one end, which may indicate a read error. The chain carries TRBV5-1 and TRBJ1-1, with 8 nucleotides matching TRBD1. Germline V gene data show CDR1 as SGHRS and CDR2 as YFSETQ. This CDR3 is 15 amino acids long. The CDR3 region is CASSNAGGMNTETFF. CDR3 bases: TGCGCCAGCAGCAACGCAGGGGGCATGAACACTGAAACTTTCTTT.

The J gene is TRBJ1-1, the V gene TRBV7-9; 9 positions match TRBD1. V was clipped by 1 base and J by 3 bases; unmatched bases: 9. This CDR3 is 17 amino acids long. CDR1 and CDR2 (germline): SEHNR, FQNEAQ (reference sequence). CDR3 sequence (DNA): TGTGCCAGCAGCTTAGGTGCGGCGGGACAGGGTGACACTGAAGCTTTCTTT. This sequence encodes CASSLGAAGQGDTEAFF.

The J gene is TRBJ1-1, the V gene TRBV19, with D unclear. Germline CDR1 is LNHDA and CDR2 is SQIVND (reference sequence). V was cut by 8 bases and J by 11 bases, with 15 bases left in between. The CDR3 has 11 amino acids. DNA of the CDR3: TGTGCCAGTCACGGAGGGTTGAGGGCTTTCTTT. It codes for CASHGGLRAFF.